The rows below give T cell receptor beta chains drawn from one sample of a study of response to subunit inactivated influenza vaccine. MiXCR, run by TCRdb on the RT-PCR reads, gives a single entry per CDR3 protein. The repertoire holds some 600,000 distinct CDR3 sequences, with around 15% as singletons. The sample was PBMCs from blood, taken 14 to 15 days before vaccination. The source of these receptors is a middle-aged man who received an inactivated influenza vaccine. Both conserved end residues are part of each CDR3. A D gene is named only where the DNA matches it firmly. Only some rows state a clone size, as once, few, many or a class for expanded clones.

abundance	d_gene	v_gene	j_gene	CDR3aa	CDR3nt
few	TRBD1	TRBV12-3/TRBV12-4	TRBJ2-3	CASSWGQGARTDTQYF	TGTGCCAGCAGTTGGGGACAGGGGGCTCGCACAGATACGCAGTATTTT
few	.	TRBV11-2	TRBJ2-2	CASSLLRDSTGELFF	TGTGCCAGCAGCTTACTGCGCGACAGCACCGGGGAGCTGTTTTTT
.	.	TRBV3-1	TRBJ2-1	CASSQDTWAASYNEQFF	TGTGCCAGCAGCCAAGATACTTGGGCGGCTTCCTACAATGAGCAGTTCTTC
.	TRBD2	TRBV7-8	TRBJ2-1	CASSRSGGKFF	TGTGCCAGCAGCCGTAGCGGGGGGAAGTTCTTC
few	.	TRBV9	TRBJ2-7	CASSVGSFSYEQYF	TGTGCCAGCAGCGTAGGTAGCTTCTCCTACGAGCAGTACTTC
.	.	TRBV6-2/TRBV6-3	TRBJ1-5	CASSSMDGNQPQHF	TGTGCCAGCAGTTCAATGGACGGCAATCAGCCCCAGCATTTT
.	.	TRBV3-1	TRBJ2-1	CASSQGGTFNNEQFF	TGTGCCAGCAGCCAAGGGGGAACTTTTAACAATGAGCAGTTCTTC
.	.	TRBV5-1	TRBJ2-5	CASSGGGGRQETQYF	TGCGCCAGCAGCGGTGGTGGGGGAAGGCAAGAGACCCAGTACTTC
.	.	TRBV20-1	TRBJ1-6	CSINIGAVNSPLHF	TGCAGTATTAATATAGGGGCCGTTAATTCACCCCTCCACTTT
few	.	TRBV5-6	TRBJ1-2	CASSLVDSNYGYTF	TGTGCCAGCAGCTTGGTGGACAGTAACTATGGCTACACCTTC
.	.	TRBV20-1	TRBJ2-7	CSASTVRGGEQYF	TGCAGTGCTAGTACGGTCAGGGGGGGGGAGCAGTACTTC
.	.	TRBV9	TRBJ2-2	CASSGIWDARSRELFF	TGTGCCAGCAGCGGGATCTGGGACGCCCGATCCAGGGAGCTGTTTTTT
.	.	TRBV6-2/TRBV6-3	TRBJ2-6	CASSYGGWGGSASGANVLTF	TGTGCCAGCAGTTACGGAGGTTGGGGGGGCAGTGCCTCTGGGGCCAACGTCCTGACTTTC
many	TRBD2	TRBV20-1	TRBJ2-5	CSAPPWTSGRAETQYF	TGCAGTGCACCGCCTTGGACTAGCGGGAGAGCTGAGACCCAGTACTTC
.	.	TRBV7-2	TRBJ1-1	CASSSRGHFEAFF	TGTGCCAGCAGCTCCCGGGGGCATTTTGAAGCTTTCTTT
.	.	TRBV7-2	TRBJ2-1	CASSMGSSSYNEQFF	TGTGCCAGCAGCATGGGGTCCAGCTCCTACAATGAGCAGTTCTTC
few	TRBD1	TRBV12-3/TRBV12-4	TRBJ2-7	CASSFGQGLSYEQYF	TGTGCCAGCAGTTTCGGACAGGGTCTCTCCTACGAGCAGTACTTC
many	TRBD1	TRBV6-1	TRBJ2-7	CASSERTGSFYEQYF	TGTGCCAGCAGTGAACGGACAGGGAGTTTCTACGAGCAGTACTTC
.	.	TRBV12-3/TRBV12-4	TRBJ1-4	CASRRTVEKLFF	TGTGCCAGCAGAAGGACGGTTGAAAAACTGTTTTTT
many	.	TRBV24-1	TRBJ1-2	CATSDPGRGYTF	TGTGCCACCAGCGACCCTGGACGCGGCTACACCTTC
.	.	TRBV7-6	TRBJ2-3	CASSSLLPGDTQYF	TGTGCCAGCAGCTCCCTCCTCCCGGGAGATACGCAGTATTTT
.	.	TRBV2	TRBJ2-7	CASSETTSSPYEQYF	TGTGCCAGCAGTGAAACAACTAGTAGCCCCTACGAGCAGTACTTC
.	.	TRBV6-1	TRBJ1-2	CASSEALSDGYTF	TGTGCCAGCAGTGAAGCCCTGTCGGATGGCTACACCTTC
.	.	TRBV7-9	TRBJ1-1	CASSIRGDLNTEAFF	TGTGCCAGCAGTATCAGGGGAGATCTAAACACTGAAGCTTTCTTT
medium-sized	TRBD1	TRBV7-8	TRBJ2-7	CASSSPRDRDDEQYF	TGTGCCAGCAGCTCGCCCCGGGACAGGGATGACGAGCAGTACTTC
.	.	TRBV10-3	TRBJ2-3	CAIGGTSTDTQYF	TGTGCCATCGGGGGGACTAGCACAGATACGCAGTATTTT
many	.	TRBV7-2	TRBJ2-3	CASSLGRGGADTQYF	TGTGCCAGCAGCTTAGGTCGAGGGGGGGCAGATACGCAGTATTTT
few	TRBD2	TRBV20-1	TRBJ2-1	CSATGLAAIQNEQFF	TGCAGTGCTACCGGACTAGCGGCCATACAAAATGAGCAGTTCTTC
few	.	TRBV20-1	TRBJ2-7	CSARGAPHSYEQYF	TGCAGTGCTAGAGGGGCACCCCACTCCTACGAGCAGTACTTC
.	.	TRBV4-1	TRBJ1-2	CASSQVQYTNYGYTF	TGCGCCAGCAGCCAAGTACAGTACACTAACTATGGCTACACCTTC
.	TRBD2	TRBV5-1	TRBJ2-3	CASGLAGGVTDTQYF	TGCGCCAGCGGACTAGCGGGAGGGGTCACAGATACGCAGTATTTT
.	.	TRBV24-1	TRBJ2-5	CATSDLRSGATQYF	TGTGCCACCAGTGATTTGCGTTCCGGGGCGACCCAGTACTTC
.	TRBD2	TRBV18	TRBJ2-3	CASSPGGLDTDTQYF	TGTGCCAGCTCACCGGGAGGGTTGGATACAGATACGCAGTATTTT
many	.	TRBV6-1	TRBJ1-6	CASTFQGQGSPLHF	TGTGCCAGCACCTTCCAGGGGCAAGGTTCACCCCTCCACTTT
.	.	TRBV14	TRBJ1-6	CASSQGWGSPLHF	TGTGCCAGCAGCCAAGGATGGGGGTCACCCCTCCACTTT
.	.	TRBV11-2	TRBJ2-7	CASSPGASQSYEQYF	TGTGCCAGCAGCCCCGGGGCTAGTCAGAGCTACGAGCAGTACTTC
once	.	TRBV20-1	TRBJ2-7	CSARDEVGVWNEQYF	TGCAGTGCTAGAGATGAGGTAGGGGTTTGGAACGAGCAGTACTTC
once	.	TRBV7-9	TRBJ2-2	CASSPRKAGELFF	TGTGCCAGCAGCCCCCGGAAGGCCGGGGAGCTGTTTTTT
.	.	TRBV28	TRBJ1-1	CASNLRGWGLTNTEAFF	TGTGCCAGCAATTTAAGGGGCTGGGGATTGACGAACACTGAAGCTTTCTTT
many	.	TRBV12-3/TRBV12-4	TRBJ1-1	CASRLPPGPTEAFF	TGTGCCAGCAGACTCCCCCCGGGTCCCACTGAAGCTTTCTTT
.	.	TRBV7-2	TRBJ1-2	CASSPGWAYGYTF	TGTGCCAGCAGCCCCGGTTGGGCCTATGGCTACACCTTC
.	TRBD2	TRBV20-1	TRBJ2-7	CSATAGSGTLNEQYF	TGCAGTGCTACTGCCGGTAGCGGGACTCTCAATGAGCAGTACTTC
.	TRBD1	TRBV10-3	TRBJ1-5	CAISDYRGGGQPQHF	TGTGCCATCAGTGATTACAGGGGCGGGGGACAGCCCCAGCATTTT
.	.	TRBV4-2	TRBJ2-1	CASSQQGPFYNEQFF	TGTGCCAGCAGCCAACAGGGCCCCTTCTACAATGAGCAGTTCTTC
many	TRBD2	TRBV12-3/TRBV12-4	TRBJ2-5	CATGIAGRQETQYF	TGTGCCACGGGAATAGCGGGACGCCAAGAGACCCAGTACTTC
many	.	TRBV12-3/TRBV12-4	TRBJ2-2	CASSTRARNTGELFF	TGTGCCAGCAGTACGCGCGCACGTAACACCGGGGAGCTGTTTTTT
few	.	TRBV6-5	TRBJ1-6	CASSYRPTASIHF	TGTGCCAGCAGTTACCGTCCAACAGCGTCCATCCACTTT
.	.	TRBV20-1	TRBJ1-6	CSARDPGSPLHF	TGCAGTGCTAGAGATCCCGGTTCACCCCTCCACTTT
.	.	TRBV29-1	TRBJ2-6	CSFMVSLGGPLTF	TGCAGCTTTATGGTATCCCTGGGGGGACCCCTGACTTTC
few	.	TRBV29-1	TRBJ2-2	CSVEAVTNTGELFF	TGCAGCGTCGAGGCAGTTACGAACACCGGGGAGCTGTTTTTT
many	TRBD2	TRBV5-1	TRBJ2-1	CASSLSGGSYNEQFF	TGTGCCAGCAGTTTAAGCGGGGGCTCCTACAATGAGCAGTTCTTC
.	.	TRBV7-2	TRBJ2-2	CASSLVGTRRNTGELFF	TGTGCCAGCAGCTTAGTTGGCACCCGGCGCAACACCGGGGAGCTGTTTTTT
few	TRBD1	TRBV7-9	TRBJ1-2	CASSLDQGAFYGYTF	TGTGCCAGCAGCTTAGACCAGGGGGCTTTCTATGGCTACACCTTC
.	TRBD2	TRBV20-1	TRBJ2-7	CSAPAAAGVKEQYF	TGCAGTGCGCCCGCAGCTGCGGGAGTTAAGGAGCAGTACTTC
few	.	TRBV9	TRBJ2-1	CASRAPVNNEQFF	TGTGCCAGCAGGGCTCCAGTGAACAATGAGCAGTTCTTC
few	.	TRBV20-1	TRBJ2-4	CSARRAGTSKNIQYF	TGCAGTGCTAGGCGTGCCGGGACCAGCAAAAACATTCAGTACTTC